These 15 T cell receptor beta chains originate from one sample sequenced in a study of cytomegalovirus exposure and HLA in healthy donors. Measured with immunoSEQ multiplex PCR; TCRdb has only the in-frame clones, and not every one. The sample has 260,000 or so clones, 87% seen once. The sequencing input was PBMCs. The receptors were sampled from a man aged 18 to 29 in good health and CMV-seronegative.

The chain links TRBV6-6 to TRBJ2-5; no definite D call. V was pared by 6 bases and J by 4 bases, with 6 bases between. Germline V gene lookup returns CDR1 MNHNY and CDR2 SVGAGI (reference sequence). This CDR3 comprises 11 residues. The CDR3 DNA reads as TGTGCCAGCAGCTATAGAGAGACCCAGTACTTC. Its translation is CASSYRETQYF.

The CDR3 reads CASSLSSGRSYEQYF. CDR3 sequence (DNA): TGCGCCAGCAGCTTAAGTAGCGGGAGGTCCTACGAGCAGTACTTC. V gene TRBV5-1 combines with J gene TRBJ2-7; 10 positions match TRBD2. V trimming: 2 bases; J trimming: 1 base; junction bases outside the gene matches: 3. The CDR3 runs 15 residues. From germline, CDR1 is SGHRS and CDR2 YFSETQ.

This chain uses TRBV4-1 with TRBJ2-7; TRBD2 aligns across 7 bases. The germline V gene encodes CDR1 MGHRA and CDR2 YSYEKL. J gave up 4 bases and V 2 bases, and 5 bases lay outside the gene matches. This CDR3 region has 14 residues. Here the CDR3 reads CASSQSRELYEQYF. CDR3 DNA: TGCGCCAGCAGCCAATCGCGGGAGTTATACGAGCAGTACTTC.

This chain uses TRBV2 with TRBJ1-2; 8 bases agree with TRBD1. Germline V lookup: CDR1 SNHLY, CDR2 FYNNEI. V was clipped by 5 bases and J by 7 bases; unmatched bases: 9. The CDR3 consists of 14 residues. The CDR3 region has the DNA TGTGCCAGCAGTCCCCTCGGACAGGGAGGTGGCTACACCTTC. Residues: CASSPLGQGGGYTF.

This rearrangement joins TRBV7-2 to TRBJ2-7; TRBD2 might be the D (6 bases). The CDR3 sequence is 14 residues long. The V end was cut by 7 bases, the J end by 0 bases, with 13 bases between. The germline V gene encodes CDR1 SGHTA and CDR2 FQGNSA. This CDR3 is CASKVSGSSYEQYF. CDR3 DNA: TGTGCCAGCAAGGTTAGCGGTTCCTCCTACGAGCAGTACTTC.

The rearrangement uses TRBV28 and TRBJ2-5, with 10 bases lining up with TRBD1. Germline-derived CDR1 and CDR2 are MDHEN and SYDVKM. V lost 6 bases, J lost 5 bases, and 6 bases stayed unmatched. The CDR3 spans 14 residues. CDR3 sequence: CASSPRTGGETQYF. The CDR3 coding sequence is TGTGCCAGCAGCCCAAGGACAGGGGGGGAGACCCAGTACTTC.

This sequence joins TRBV14 and TRBJ1-2; a weak D match, TRBD1 (5 bases). V lost 6 bases and J 5 bases, leaving 13 bases between the germline ends. CDR3 length: 13 residues. The germline V gene encodes CDR1 SGHDN and CDR2 FVKESK. The DNA of the CDR3 is TGTGCCAGCAGTCCAGGGCTCGATTATGGCTACACCTTC. This gives the protein CASSPGLDYGYTF.

This sequence joins TRBV5-4 and TRBJ2-7; 14 bases fit TRBD2. This CDR3 has 15 amino acids. Germline lookup yields CDR1 SGHNT and CDR2 YYREEE (reference sequence). V lost 3 bases and J lost 7; bases outside the gene matches: 6. For the CDR3, the DNA is TGTGCCAGCAGCTACGGGACTAGCGGGAGAAGTGAGCAGTACTTC. Protein product: CASSYGTSGRSEQYF.

This chain joins TRBV7-8 and TRBJ1-6, with D tentatively TRBD1 (6 bases). Germline V CDR1 and CDR2: SGHVS, FQNEAQ. V lost 5 bases to trimming and J lost 7 bases, with 12 bases between them. The CDR3 consists of 14 residues. CDR3 sequence (DNA): TGTGCCAGCAGCATCCGGGACACCAATTCACCCCTCCACTTT. Protein: CASSIRDTNSPLHF.

V and J are TRBV12-5 and TRBJ2-7; 11 bases align to TRBD1. The CDR3 has 12 amino acids. J lost 7 bases, V lost 7 bases, and 3 bases had no gene match. Germline lookup yields CDR1 LGHNT and CDR2 FRNRAP. The CDR3 nucleotides read TGTGCTAGTGAGGACAGGGGGCGTGAGCAGTACTTC. This gives the protein CASEDRGREQYF.

This chain uses TRBV2 with TRBJ2-1; perhaps TRBD1 as D (6 bases). Germline V gene data show CDR1 as SNHLY and CDR2 as FYNNEI. Trimming shortened V by 4 bases and J by 2 bases, and 9 bases separated the two germline ends. The CDR3 totals 14 residues. The CDR3 coding sequence is TGTGCCAGCAGTGGGACAGAAACCTACAATGAGCAGTTCTTC. It translates to CASSGTETYNEQFF.

This chain connects TRBV5-1 to TRBJ2-7; 9 bases are a match to TRBD2. The CDR3 sequence is 15 residues long. Germline-derived CDR1 and CDR2 are SGHRS and YFSETQ. Unmatched junction bases numbered 5, after V lost 0 bases and J lost 4 bases. The CDR3 sequence is CASSLDVLAGYEQYF. In nucleotides, the CDR3 is TGCGCCAGCAGCTTGGATGTGCTAGCGGGATACGAGCAGTACTTC.

In its sample, this clone was seen once. The chain carries TRBV9 and TRBJ2-2; possible D gene TRBD1, 5 bases. Trimming left V 4 bases short and J 7 bases short, with 20 bases between. The germline V gene encodes CDR1 SGDLS and CDR2 YYNGEE. The CDR3 covers 16 residues. The CDR3 nucleotides read TGTGCCAGCAGCCCCCGCCTGGCAGGGTTGAACGGGGAGCTGTTTTTT. It yields the protein CASSPRLAGLNGELFF.

This clone has a single count. The chain uses TRBV6-5 and TRBJ2-7, with 7 bases lining up with TRBD2. In germline, CDR1 is MNHEY, CDR2 SVGAGI. V lost 3 bases, J lost 3 bases, and 2 bases stayed unmatched. The CDR3 runs 13 residues. The DNA of the CDR3 is TGTGCCAGCAGTTATGGGGGGGTCTACGAGCAGTACTTC. Encoded protein: CASSYGGVYEQYF.

The V gene is TRBV7-9, the J gene TRBJ2-7; perhaps TRBD2 as D (6 bases). Germline V CDR1 and CDR2: SEHNR, FQNEAQ (reference sequence). V was cut by 4 bases and J by 2 bases, with 15 bases left in between. The CDR3 is 15 amino acids. CDR3 amino acids: CASSSGVTGTYEQYF. The CDR3 DNA reads as TGTGCCAGCAGCTCGGGGGTGACGGGAACCTACGAGCAGTACTTC.